The present entry profiles one TCR beta chain with its context. The CDR3 has 17 amino acids. Germline loops: CDR1 KGHSH, CDR2 LQKENI. V lost 8 bases to trimming and J lost 4 bases; unmatched junction nucleotides: 16. The data derive from a study of blood T cell repertoires in COVID-19. Original analysis: Estimation of nucleated cell counts relied on the amplification of reference gene primers. The protocol was immunoSEQ multiplex PCR, while the TCRdb copy is restricted to in-frame clones and leaves out a portion. V and J calls and clone size are as listed in that table; D and trimming were resolved from the DNA. The sample holds hundreds of thousands of clones, 86% seen once.

V gene TRBV18 combines with J gene TRBJ2-7; 11 bases match TRBD1. The clonotype originates from a woman aged 45-65 years with acute or convalescent COVID-19. Sequencing was performed on peripheral blood. The CDR3, as DNA: TGTGCCAGCACGAAGGACAGGGGGCCCTCCTATATTTACGAGCAGTACTTC. This gives the protein CASTKDRGPSYIYEQYF. The variable domain in full, with the rest retrieved from reference TRBV18 and TRBJ2-7, is NAGVMQNPRHLVRRRGQEARLRCSPMKGHSHVYWYRQLPEEGLKFMVYLQKENIIDESGMPKERFSAEFPKEGPSILRIQQVVRGDSAAYFCASTKDRGPSYIYEQYFGPGTRLTVT.